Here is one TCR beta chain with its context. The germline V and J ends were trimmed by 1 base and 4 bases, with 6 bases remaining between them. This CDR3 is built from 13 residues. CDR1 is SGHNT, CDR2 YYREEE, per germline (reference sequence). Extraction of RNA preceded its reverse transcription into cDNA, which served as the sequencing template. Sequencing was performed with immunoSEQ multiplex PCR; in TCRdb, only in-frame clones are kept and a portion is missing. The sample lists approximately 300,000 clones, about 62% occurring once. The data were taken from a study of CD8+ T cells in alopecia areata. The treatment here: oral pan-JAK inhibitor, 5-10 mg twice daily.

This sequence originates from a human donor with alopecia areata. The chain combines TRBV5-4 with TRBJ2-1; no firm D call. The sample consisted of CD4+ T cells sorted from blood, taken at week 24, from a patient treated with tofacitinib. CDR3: CASSLPGYNEQFF. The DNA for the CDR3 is TGTGCCAGCAGCTTGCCGGGTTACAATGAGCAGTTCTTC.